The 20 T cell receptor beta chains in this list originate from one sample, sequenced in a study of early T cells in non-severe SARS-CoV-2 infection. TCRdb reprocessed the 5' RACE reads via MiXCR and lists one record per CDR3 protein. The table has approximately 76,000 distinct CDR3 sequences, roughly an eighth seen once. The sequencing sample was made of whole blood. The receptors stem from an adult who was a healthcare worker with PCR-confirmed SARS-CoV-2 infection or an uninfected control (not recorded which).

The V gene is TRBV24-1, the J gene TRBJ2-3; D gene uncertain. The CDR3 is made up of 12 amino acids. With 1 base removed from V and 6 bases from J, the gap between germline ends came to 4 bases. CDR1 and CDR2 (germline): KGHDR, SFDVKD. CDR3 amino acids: CATSDLGDTQYF. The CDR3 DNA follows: TGTGCCACCAGTGATTTAGGCGATACGCAGTATTTT.

CDR3 sequence (DNA): TGTGCCAGTAGTGCAATGGGGGGCGCAGCTAATGAAAAACTGTTTTTT. Its translation: CASSAMGGAANEKLFF. The chain joins TRBV19 to TRBJ1-4, with D tentatively TRBD1 (6 bases). Per germline, CDR1 LNHDA and CDR2 SQIVND (reference sequence). V lost 5 bases and J 3 bases, leaving 16 bases between the germline ends. CDR3 length: 16 amino acids.

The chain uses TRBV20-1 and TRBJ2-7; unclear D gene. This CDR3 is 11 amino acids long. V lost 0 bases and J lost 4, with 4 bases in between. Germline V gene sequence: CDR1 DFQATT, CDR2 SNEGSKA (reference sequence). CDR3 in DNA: TGCAGTGCTAGAGAGGTTTACGAGCAGTACTTC. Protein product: CSAREVYEQYF.

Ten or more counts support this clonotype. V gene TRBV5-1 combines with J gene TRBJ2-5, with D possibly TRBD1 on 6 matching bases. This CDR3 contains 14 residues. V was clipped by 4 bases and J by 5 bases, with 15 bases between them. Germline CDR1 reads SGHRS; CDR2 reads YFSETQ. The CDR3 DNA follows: TGCGCCAGCAGCCCTAATACAGGGAGCGAGACCCAGTACTTC. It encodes CASSPNTGSETQYF.

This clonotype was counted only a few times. CDR3 DNA sequence: TGCAGTGCTAGAGATCCAGAGGGTTGGACGAACACTGAAGCTTTCTTT. It is translated as CSARDPEGWTNTEAFF. This chain uses TRBV20-1 with TRBJ1-1; D unresolved. There are 16 residues in the CDR3. V lost 0 bases, J lost 1 base, and 15 bases lay in between. CDR1 and CDR2 (germline): DFQATT, SNEGSKA (reference sequence).

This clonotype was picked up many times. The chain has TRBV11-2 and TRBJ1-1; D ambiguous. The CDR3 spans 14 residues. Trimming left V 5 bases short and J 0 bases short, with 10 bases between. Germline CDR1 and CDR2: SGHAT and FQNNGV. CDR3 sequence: CASSQAQLNTEAFF. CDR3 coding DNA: TGTGCCAGCAGCCAAGCACAGCTGAACACTGAAGCTTTCTTT. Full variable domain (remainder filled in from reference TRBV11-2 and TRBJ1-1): EAGVAQSPRYKIIEKRQSVAFWCNPISGHATLYWYQQILGQGPKLLIQFQNNGVVDDSQLPKDRFSAERLKGVDSTLKIQPAKLEDSAVYLCASSQAQLNTEAFFGQGTRLTVV.

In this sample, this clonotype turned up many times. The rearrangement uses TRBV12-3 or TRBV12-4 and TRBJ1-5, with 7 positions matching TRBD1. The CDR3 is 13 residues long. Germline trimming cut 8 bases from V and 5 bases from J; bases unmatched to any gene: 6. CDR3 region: CASRSTGDQPQHF. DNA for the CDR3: TGTGCCAGCCGATCTACAGGGGATCAGCCCCAGCATTTT.

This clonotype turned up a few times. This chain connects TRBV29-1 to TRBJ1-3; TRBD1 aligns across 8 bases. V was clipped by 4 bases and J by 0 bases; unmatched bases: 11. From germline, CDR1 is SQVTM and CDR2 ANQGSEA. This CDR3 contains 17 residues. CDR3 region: CSVVAGTGDYSGNTIYF. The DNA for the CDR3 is TGCAGCGTTGTGGCCGGGACAGGCGACTACTCTGGAAACACCATATATTTT.

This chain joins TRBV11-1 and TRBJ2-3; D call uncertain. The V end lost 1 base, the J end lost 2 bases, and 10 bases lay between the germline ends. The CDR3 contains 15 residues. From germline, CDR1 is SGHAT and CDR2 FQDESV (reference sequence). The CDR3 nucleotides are TGTGCCAGCAGCTTAGGCTCTCCCACCACAGATACGCAGTATTTT. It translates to CASSLGSPTTDTQYF.

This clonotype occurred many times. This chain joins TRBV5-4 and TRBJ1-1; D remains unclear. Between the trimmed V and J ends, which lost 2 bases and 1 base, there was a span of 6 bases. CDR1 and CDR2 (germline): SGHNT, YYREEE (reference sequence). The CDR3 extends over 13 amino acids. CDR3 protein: CASSFLANTEAFF. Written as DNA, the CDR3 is TGTGCCAGCAGCTTTTTGGCGAACACTGAAGCTTTCTTT.

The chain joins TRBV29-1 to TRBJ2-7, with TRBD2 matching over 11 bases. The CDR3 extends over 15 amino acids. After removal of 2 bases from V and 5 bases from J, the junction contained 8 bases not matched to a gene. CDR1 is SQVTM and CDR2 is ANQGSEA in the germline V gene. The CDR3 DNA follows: TGCAGCGTTGAAACTAGCGGGAGTAAGGGACACGAGCAGTACTTC. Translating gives CSVETSGSKGHEQYF.

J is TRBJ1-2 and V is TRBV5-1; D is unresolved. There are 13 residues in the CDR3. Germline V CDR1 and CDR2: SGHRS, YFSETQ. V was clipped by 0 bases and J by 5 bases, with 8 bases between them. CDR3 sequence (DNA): TGCGCCAGCAGCTTGGAGGGTTATTATGGCTACACCTTC. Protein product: CASSLEGYYGYTF.

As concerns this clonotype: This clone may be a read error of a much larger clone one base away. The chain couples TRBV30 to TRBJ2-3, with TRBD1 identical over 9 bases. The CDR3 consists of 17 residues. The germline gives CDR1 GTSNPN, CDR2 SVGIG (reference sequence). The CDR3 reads CARSAGTGKSSTDTQYF. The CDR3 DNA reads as TGTGCCCGGAGTGCCGGGACAGGGAAGTCTAGCACAGATACGCAGTATTTT.

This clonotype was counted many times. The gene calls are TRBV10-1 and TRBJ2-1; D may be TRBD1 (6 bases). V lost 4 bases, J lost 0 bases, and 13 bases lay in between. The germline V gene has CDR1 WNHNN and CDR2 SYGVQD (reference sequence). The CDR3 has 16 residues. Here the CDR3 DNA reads TGCGCCAGCAGTGGCGCAGGGGCGAGCTCCTACAATGAGCAGTTCTTC. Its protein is CASSGAGASSYNEQFF.

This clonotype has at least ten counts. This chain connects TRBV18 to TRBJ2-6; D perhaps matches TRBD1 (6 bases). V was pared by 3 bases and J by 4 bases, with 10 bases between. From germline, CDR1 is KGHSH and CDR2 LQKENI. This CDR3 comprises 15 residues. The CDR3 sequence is CASSPTGSGANVLTF. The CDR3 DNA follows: TGTGCCAGCTCACCCACAGGGTCCGGGGCCAACGTCCTGACTTTC. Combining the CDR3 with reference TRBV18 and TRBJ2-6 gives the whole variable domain NAGVMQNPRHLVRRRGQEARLRCSPMKGHSHVYWYRQLPEEGLKFMVYLQKENIIDESGMPKERFSAEFPKEGPSILRIQQVVRGDSAAYFCASSPTGSGANVLTFGAGSRLTVL.

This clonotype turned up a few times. CDR3 DNA sequence: TGTGCCAGCAGCCAGGGACAGGGGGTGCCCACTGAAGCTTTCTTT. It codes for CASSQGQGVPTEAFF. The chain combines TRBV7-9 with TRBJ1-1, with 11 bases that match TRBD1. V shed 5 bases, J shed 4 bases, and the junction held 6 bases outside the gene matches. Per the germline V gene, CDR1 is SEHNR and CDR2 is FQNEAQ (reference sequence). The CDR3 runs 15 residues.

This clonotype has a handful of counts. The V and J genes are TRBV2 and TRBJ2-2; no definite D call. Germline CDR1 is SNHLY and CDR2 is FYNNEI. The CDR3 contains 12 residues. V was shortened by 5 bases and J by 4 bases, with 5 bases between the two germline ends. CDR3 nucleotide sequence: TGTGCCAGCAGTTTCTTCACCGGGGAGCTGTTTTTT. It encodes CASSFFTGELFF.

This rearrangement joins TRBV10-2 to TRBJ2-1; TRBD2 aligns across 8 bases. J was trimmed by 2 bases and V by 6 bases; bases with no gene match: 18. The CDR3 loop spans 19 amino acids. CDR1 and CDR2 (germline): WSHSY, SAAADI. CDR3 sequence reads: CASSPGLAPPPRTYNEQFF. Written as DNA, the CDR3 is TGCGCCAGCAGCCCAGGACTAGCTCCCCCCCCAAGGACCTACAATGAGCAGTTCTTC.

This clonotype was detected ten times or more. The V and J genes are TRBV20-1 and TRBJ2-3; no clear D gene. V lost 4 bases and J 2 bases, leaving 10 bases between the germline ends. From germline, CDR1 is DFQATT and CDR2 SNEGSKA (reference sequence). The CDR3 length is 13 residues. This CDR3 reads CSAIGLDTDTQYF. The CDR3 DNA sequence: TGCAGTGCTATTGGGCTGGACACAGATACGCAGTATTTT.

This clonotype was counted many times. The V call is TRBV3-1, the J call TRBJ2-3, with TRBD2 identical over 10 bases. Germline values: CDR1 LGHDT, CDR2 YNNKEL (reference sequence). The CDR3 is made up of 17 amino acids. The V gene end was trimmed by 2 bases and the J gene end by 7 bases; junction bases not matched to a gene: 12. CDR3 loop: CASSQRQGLAGANTQYF. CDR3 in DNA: TGTGCCAGCAGCCAACGCCAGGGTCTAGCGGGAGCAAATACGCAGTATTTT.